What follows describes a single T cell receptor beta chain. Its specificity is unknown. At the time of sampling, donors were nominally healthy, though unrecorded immune exposures were likely. This sample was included in a study of cytomegalovirus exposure and HLA in healthy donors. The study, taken as a whole, reports: According to the study, roughly 160 TCR beta chains were cytomegalovirus-associated. Later on, a genetic analysis was performed. It linked a missense variant in DCLRE1C with V- and J-gene trimming of TCR beta.

Use of 60 Vbeta and 13 Jbeta primers characterized the PCR. TCRdb keeps only in-frame clones here, not all; method: immunoSEQ multiplex PCR. In the table there are approximately 100,000 clones, around 77% of which are singletons. Material: PBMCs. The TCR originated in a man aged 35 to 55 in good health and CMV-seropositive.

The CDR3 here is CASSSIPGQGWVEQYF. The CDR3 nucleotides read TGTGCCAGCAGCTCTATACCGGGACAGGGCTGGGTCGAGCAGTACTTC. The chain recombines TRBV7-2 with TRBJ2-5; 9 nucleotides line up with TRBD1. The DNA end lines up better with TRBJ2-7; the J call may be wrong. This CDR3 has 16 residues. Germline assignment: CDR1 SGHTA and CDR2 FQGNSA.